Sequencing of this T cell receptor (beta chain) was carried out in a study of CXCR3-negative and CXCR3-positive naive CD8 T cells. UMI-labeled TRB cDNA libraries were prepared by 5' RACE. TCRdb reprocessed the 5' RACE reads and stores each CDR3 protein as one record, lacking DNA. Its table records about 56,000 distinct CDR3 sequences. Findings and limits, study-wide: TRBV-TRBJ usage matched between naive CXCR3-negative and CXCR3-positive cells but not between memory cells. Naive subsets were similarly diverse, while memory CD8+ repertoires were much less diverse.

Germline V gives CDR1 SQVTM, CDR2 ANQGSEA. This CDR3 spans 16 amino acids. A remark on this clonotype: What it binds is unknown.

The source is a human donor in good health. Some clones in this sample may be carry-over from other donors' samples. The sequenced sample was memory CD8+ T cells from blood. V usage is TRBV29-1 and J usage is TRBJ1-1. The CDR3: CSVAGGRGSMNTEAFF. Complete variable domain (other parts from reference TRBV29-1 and TRBJ1-1): SAVISQKPSRDICQRGTSLTIQCQVDSQVTMMFWYRQQPGQSLTLIATANQGSEATYESGFVIDKFPISRPNLTFSTLTVSNMSPEDSSIYLCSVAGGRGSMNTEAFFGQGTRLTVV.